This passage covers 3 T cell receptor beta chains from one sample sequenced in a study of beta chain features in type 1 diabetes listed by TCRdb under 2018. Libraries came from the immunoSEQ multiplex PCR assay. All of the isolated RNA was reverse transcribed with the High Capacity cDNA Reverse Transcription Kit, so expressed TCRB transcripts were sequenced. TCRdb mirrors the immuneACCESS table, restricted to in-frame sequences. Some clones are absent from its copies; in checked studies, under half trace to an unresolved V gene, and the reason for the others is unknown. Across this sample there are 160,000 or so clones, with approximately 9.9% seen only once. The leading ten clones occupy 2% to 2.5% of the sample. Material for sequencing was central memory CD4+ T cells from blood. The receptors come from a woman between 18 and 29 years old in good health.

The chain joins TRBV6-5 to TRBJ1-2, with 7 positions matching TRBD1. Germline lookup yields CDR1 MNHEY and CDR2 SVGAGI. This CDR3 has 14 amino acids. V shed 6 bases, J shed 2 bases, and the junction held 6 bases outside the gene matches. In DNA form, the CDR3 reads TGTGCCAGCAGCCAGACAGGGATCAACTATGGCTACACCTTC. This codes for CASSQTGINYGYTF.

J is TRBJ1-2 and V is TRBV2; D uncertain. Between the trimmed V and J ends, which lost 2 bases and 3 bases, there was a span of 4 bases. CDR3 length equals 12 residues. Germline CDR1 and CDR2: SNHLY and FYNNEI. The CDR3 region is CASSELYYGYTF. CDR3 bases: TGTGCCAGCAGTGAACTCTACTATGGCTACACCTTC. Drawing the rest from reference TRBV2 and TRBJ1-2, the complete variable domain is EPEVTQTPSHQVTQMGQEVILRCVPISNHLYFYWYRQILGQKVEFLVSFYNNEISEKSEIFDDQFSVERPDGSNFTLKIRSTKLEDSAMYFCASSELYYGYTFGSGTRLTVV.

This clone was counted between two and nine times. J is TRBJ2-7 and V is TRBV9, with 9 bases that match TRBD2. This CDR3 region has 16 residues. V lost 3 bases to trimming and J lost 7 bases; unmatched junction nucleotides: 14. Germline loops: CDR1 SGDLS, CDR2 YYNGEE. The CDR3 loop is CASSERASGITGEQYF. CDR3 DNA: TGTGCCAGCAGCGAGAGGGCTAGCGGGATAACAGGGGAGCAGTACTTC.